This T cell receptor (beta chain) was documented in a study of cytomegalovirus exposure and HLA in healthy donors (dated by TCRdb to about 2017). Turning to the overall study: In an earlier analysis of about 560 of the donors, 276 Gb of sequence data and approximately 120 million unique TCR beta sequences from about 179 million T cells were reported. An early release covering 550 to 700 HLA-typed donors comprised roughly 300 gigabases of sequencing data and 85 million to 100 million unique TCR sequences. The genetic ancestry cluster associated with self-reported Caucasian donors included about 81% of the roughly 400 genotyped donors. The study aimed to test whether signatures of past pathogen exposure could be identified by cataloging public T cell receptors. The T cell repertoires of 666 subjects were profiled by immunosequencing and related to cytomegalovirus serostatus. In addition to the first cohort of 666 subjects, a separate validation cohort of some 120 different subjects was used. To predict cytomegalovirus infection status, the study combined high-throughput TCR immunosequencing, statistical association of individual TCRs with disease status, and machine learning. A later analysis re-examined previously published TCR beta repertoires from several hundred donors and added high-resolution HLA genotyping to investigate patterns of TCR occurrence. Rather than drawing on any new phenotypic data, the later analysis identified candidate immune exposures from TCR beta sequences and the way those sequences occurred across donors. An earlier analysis of about 620 of the donors applied high-throughput TCR beta sequencing to assess whether each TCR beta V gene segment acted as functional or pseudogenic. Donor age, sex, ethnicity and CMV serostatus were compiled together with the repertoire data. A later genetic analysis took genome-wide SNP genotypes for about 55% of the 666 donors and used that subset as a discovery cohort. Every discovery cohort repertoire had been produced on one sequencing platform. Both class I and class II loci were covered by HLA typing, at four-digit resolution. The number of donors typed differed by locus, with about 620-630 for A, B, C, DRB1 and DQB1, around 500 for DQA1, 606 for DPA1, and around 430 for DPB1. Roughly five DR-DQ haplotypes were treated as single units for association and clustering because of strong linkage in the cohort. Among about 360 genotyped donors of the cohort, an average of 235,054 unique TCR beta nucleotide sequences were sequenced per donor, roughly 18% of them non-productive. General study outcomes and caveats: An association between a missense DCLRE1C variant and V-gene and J-gene trimming of TCR beta chains was found in a later genetic analysis and replicated in an independent cohort. Some IMGT-functional V segments, including TRBV6-2 and TRBV6-3, could not be distinguished by the 87-base-pair reads and were therefore excluded. The sequencing pipeline was judged likely to have produced a cluster of highly shared sequence variants as a technical artifact. In an earlier analysis of around 600 of the donors, most TCR beta V segments were observed in productive rearrangements about 90% or about 30% of the time, broadly matching IMGT annotations. In vitro tests confirmed that a few of the cytomegalovirus-associated TCR beta chains recognize cytomegalovirus antigens. For the cohort, immune exposure information was limited to CMV serostatus. According to the authors, the approach could potentially be generalized to other disease states and immunological phenotypes. The presence/absence analyses assumed that sequencing depth was roughly uniform across donors, and that assumption may not be true. A further reported finding was that TCR beta sequences accurately predicted the HLA-A and HLA-B alleles for most subjects in the first cohort. At a false discovery rate of 0.05, a later analysis linked some 17,000 TCR beta sequences to specific HLA alleles. According to a later analysis, most CMV-associated TCR beta chains appeared to be HLA-restricted, and the HLA associations seemed to be driven largely by CMV exposure. Linkage disequilibrium might explain the correlated functional status among segregating V segments, but an unknown experimental factor could not be ruled out. When HLA alleles, especially DR and DQ, strongly co-occurred, TCR associations were difficult to assign to individual alleles. In a later analysis, HLA-associated TCR beta chains showed more clonal expansion and lower generation probabilities than non-associated chains that were equally common. Most TCR sequences were observed very rarely across donors, whereas some public TCRs were present in many individuals. In the study, about 150 TCR beta chains were listed as associated with cytomegalovirus. In a later genetic analysis, fewer N-insertions in productive TCRs were reported among donors in an Asian-associated ancestry cluster than the approximately 710-donor mean. The classifier was reported to diagnose cytomegalovirus status with high specificity and sensitivity in both the original and validation cohorts. Because HLA typing was missing for some donors at each locus, association tests included only the typed subset. This cohort had only TCR beta chains sequenced, and the lack of alpha or paired-chain data limited which features could be detected. According to a later analysis, TCR association rates differed among HLA loci, with DRB1 alleles showing the most associated TCRs and HLA-C alleles showing the fewest. According to a later analysis, parvovirus B19, influenza, CMV and Epstein-Barr virus appeared linked to several top co-occurrence clusters. The earlier analysis of some 560 of the donors excluded seventeen rarely observed V segments, including chromosome 9 orphons, because counts were too low.

The CDR1 and CDR2 encoded by the germline V gene are MDHEN and SYDVKM. The cysteine opens and the phenylalanine closes a CDR3 of 14 amino acids. The entry retains the CDR3 DNA only, 42 bases that are in frame from base 1. After removal of 5 bases from V and 4 bases from J, the junction retains 6 bases not matched to a gene. The cohort consisted of 600 or so healthy bone marrow donors. At the time of sampling, all cohort members were nominally healthy, though unrecorded immune exposures were likely present. The donor tested CMV seropositive and was one of the 289 seropositive cohort members. A peripheral blood sample was collected from each donor, and TCR beta sequencing was performed on peripheral blood mononuclear cells. Genomic DNA extraction from the blood cell samples was performed with the Qiagen DNeasy Blood Extraction Kit. Of note for this clone: There is no known antigen for this receptor. The input lacks base qualities; no much larger clone sits a single base away.

Receptor amplification or capture employed the immunoSEQ multiplex PCR assay. The multiplex PCR relied on a mix of 60 forward primers for TCR Vbeta segments and 13 reverse primers for TCR Jbeta segments. The CDR3 region of rearranged TCR beta genes was amplified from genomic DNA by a multiplex PCR assay. The amplified TCR beta libraries were sequenced on the Illumina HiSeq System as 87-base-pair reads. On the study's bioinformatics: Across the roughly 600 repertoires, a later analysis counted 60 million to 90 million unique TCR beta chains, roughly 11 million of which were shared by at least two donors. Raw reads were error-corrected and collapsed into unique sequences with a nearest-neighbor algorithm that merged closely related sequences to remove PCR and sequencing errors. To assign V, D and J gene segments, CDR3 sequences were aligned to IMGT reference sequences. Each retained sequence needed at least a six-nucleotide match to both a V gene segment and a J gene segment. Rearrangements were classified as productive when the CDR3 lacked stop codons and remained in frame with V and J, and all other rearrangements were classified as non-productive. Following IMGT convention, CDR3 was defined as the stretch from the second conserved V-encoded cysteine up to the conserved J-encoded phenylalanine. The earlier analysis of 500 to 600 of the donors excluded sequences that lacked an unambiguous match to a single V gene segment. An earlier analysis of several hundred of the donors called V segments functional above 56.7% productive rearrangements and segregating when the between-donor standard deviation exceeded 5%. A statistical classification framework was built to diagnose cytomegalovirus status from the catalog of TCR beta chain sequences. V and J gene assignment, in a later analysis, came from comparing TCR nucleotide sequences with IMGT/GENE-DB human TR gene sequences. The TCRdist pipeline was used in a later analysis to assign CDR3 sequences and most-parsimonious VDJ recombination scenarios. A later analysis defined each TCR beta chain by its CDR3 amino acid sequence plus V-gene family, and excluded reads lacking a unique V-gene family. In a later analysis, 500 to 700 highly shared, low-generation-probability nucleotide sequences were removed to address suspected cross-contamination and a sequencing artifact. In a later analysis, a clonal expansion index was calculated for each public chain from normalized within-repertoire ranks of inferred template counts. In a later analysis, generation probabilities were computed with a VDJ recombination model fitted to out-of-frame rearrangements, and the resulting probabilities were checked against IGoR. In a later analysis, TCR-TCR, TCR-HLA and TCR-CMV co-occurrence was scored with hypergeometric tests, and a repertoire-size bias correction was applied to TCR pairs. False discovery rates were estimated in a later analysis by permuting HLA or CMV assignments 20 times. In a later analysis, co-occurring TCRs were grouped using DBSCAN, and TCRdist sequence similarity was added for clustering within HLA-allele-positive subsets. Co-occurrence clustering excluded repertoires with fewer than 30,000 or more than 120,000 public chains, plus five with anomalous nucleotide sharing. TCRdb mirrors the immuneACCESS table, restricted to in-frame sequences. Some clones are absent from its copies; in checked studies, under half trace to an unresolved V gene, and the reason for the others is unknown. V and J calls and clone size follow that table, whereas D and trimming were derived from the DNA. The sample contains about 190,000 clones, roughly four fifths of them found a single time. The ten largest clones take up about 3% of the sample.

Material for sequencing was PBMCs. The TCR comes from a woman aged 30 to 39 in good health and CMV-seropositive. The chain employs TRBV28 and TRBJ1-1; a stretch of 8 junction bases matches TRBD1. The nucleotide sequence is given as TGTGCCAGCAGTGAAACAGGGGGTGGCACTGAAGCTTTCTTT. Its product reads: CASSETGGGTEAFF.